This TCR beta chain is from a study of cytotoxic CD8 clonotypes in ibrutinib-treated CLL. Overall study results and limits: Baseline levels of clonality went above those of age-matched healthy donors and moved with circulating CD8+ T-cell counts.

Measured with immunoSEQ multiplex PCR; TCRdb has only the in-frame clones, and not every one. Counted here are fewer than 400,000 clones, roughly 67% occurring once; the ten biggest clones make up under 8%. Notes on this clone: Its cognate antigen is unknown.

CDR1 is SNHLY, CDR2 FYNNEI, per germline. V was clipped by 6 bases and J by 5 bases; unmatched bases: 12. The CDR3 is 16 amino acids. The sample in question was PBMCs, obtained after 36 months of ibrutinib treatment. This sequence originates from a human donor with chronic lymphocytic leukemia. The rearrangement links TRBV2 to TRBJ1-5; TRBD1 matches at 8 bases. The CDR3 is CASREDYGTGDQPQHF. The CDR3 bases are TGTGCCAGCAGGGAGGACTACGGGACAGGCGATCAGCCCCAGCATTTT.